Sequencing of this TCR beta chain was carried out in a study of regulatory T cells in long-lasting Graves disease (dated by TCRdb to the early 2020s). For the study in its entirety: Newly diagnosed Graves' disease patients had taken antithyroid drugs for less than 3 months. Persistent Graves' disease patients were compared with newly diagnosed Graves' disease patients by peripheral blood TCR sequencing and RNA sequencing. The study took place in China and was registered as a clinical trial. A total of some 35 samples underwent TCR sequencing, from 13 patients with persistent Graves' disease and around 20 patients with newly diagnosed Graves' disease.

The CDR3 runs 13 amino acids, cysteine and phenylalanine included. The DNA shown is the 39-base CDR3, in frame from base 1. V and J lose 6 bases and 5 bases, and a span of 13 bases separates them. From the germline V gene, CDR1 is MNHNS and CDR2 is SASEGT. The protocol used for the library was multiplex PCR. The instrument given in TCRdb is Illumina HiSeq 4000. TCR beta libraries were built with iRepertoire HTBI primers and Arm-PCR amplification of CDR3 regions. Before sequencing, the PCR products went through gel purification. The authors' analysis ran thus. Gene usage analysis of CDR3 amino acid clonotypes relied on the roughly 64 TRBV and 13 to 15 TRBJ segments identified across samples. Filtered high-quality paired reads were merged into contigs using COPE and FqMerger. Contigs were aligned with BLAST to IMGT TRBV, TRBD and TRBJ reference genes, and CDR3 was defined per IMGT. Any clonotype with a frequency above 0.1% was classified as a highly expanded clone. Shannon entropy served as the measure of repertoire diversity, while the Gini coefficient captured V-J evenness. A clonotype was considered public if more than one individual shared it. Clones were called with MiXCR by TCRdb after fastp trimmed the public reads at Q25, and only in-frame beta chains were retained. Duplicate CDR3 protein sequences are folded into a single record with the most common DNA and genes. TCRdb, not the authors, supplied the V and J calls. This sample is represented by approximately 210,000 distinct CDR3 sequences; around 18% of them were singletons. Around 20% of the sample is taken by the ten largest.

Overall results and qualifications from the work: Because the primary lesion, thyroid tissue, could not be accessed, the study looked at peripheral blood alone. As a limitation, the authors acknowledged that the small sample size may reduce accuracy. Only the TCR beta chain was sequenced and analyzed. Persistent disease showed preferential use of TRBV28, TRBJ1-2 and TRBJ2-5, whereas newly diagnosed disease favored TRBV20-1 and TRBJ2-1. Patients with persistent disease shared more public clonotypes (around 2,700) than newly diagnosed patients did (roughly 970). Persistent Graves' disease patients showed lower TCR Shannon entropy and fewer highly expanded clones than newly diagnosed patients, suggesting clonal expansion.

What the time point label conveys for this sample: newly diagnosed GD, antithyroid drugs for less than 3 months. For both TCR sequencing and RNA sequencing, RNA was extracted from PBMCs in TRIzol. The diagnosis of Graves' disease followed American Thyroid Association guidelines. Patients for the study were recruited at an endocrinology department in Xi'an, China. Each patient gave 7 to 9.5 milliliters of peripheral blood, collected in an EDTA anticoagulant tube. Ficoll Paque Plus density gradient separation was used to isolate PBMCs, and no further T cell sorting was done. RNA quality was checked with an Agilent 2100 Bioanalyzer and agarose gel, and concentration with a NanoDrop 2000. The table lists this clonotype with many counts. Which antigen it targets is not known. One base away there is no much larger clone; base qualities are not given.

The sample consisted of peripheral blood mononuclear cells (PBMCs), taken at new diagnosis, from a patient treated with antithyroid drugs. The TCR comes from a female donor with Graves disease. Recombination linked TRBV6-1 to TRBJ1-2; possibly the D gene is TRBD1, per 6 matching bases. The CDR3 in this case is CASRSGTTYGYTF. Read as DNA, the sequence is TGTGCCAGCAGATCTGGGACAACATATGGCTACACCTTC.